The 10 T cell receptor beta chains reported below all come from one sample, sequenced in a study of beta chain features in type 1 diabetes. The sequenced template was cDNA made from the entire isolated RNA. Libraries were prepared by immunoSEQ multiplex PCR; TCRdb keeps only in-frame clonotypes and omits some of them. The sample lists fewer than 350,000 clones; roughly 8% were seen once. Input material: central memory CD4+ T cells from blood. The source is a woman between 18 and 29 years old in good health.

This clone occurred a few times. V usage is TRBV30 and J usage is TRBJ2-3; a weak D match, TRBD2 (6 bases). The germline V gene has CDR1 GTSNPN and CDR2 SVGIG (reference sequence). V lost 3 bases and J lost 2, with 9 bases in between. There are 13 residues in the CDR3. CDR3 nucleotide sequence: TGTGCCTGGAGCGGGGGAAACACAGATACGCAGTATTTT. Protein product: CAWSGGNTDTQYF.

The chain joins TRBV6-1 to TRBJ1-4; D perhaps matches TRBD1 (5 bases). Germline V CDR1 and CDR2: MNHNS, SASEGT. The CDR3 sequence is 13 residues long. The V end was cut by 2 bases, the J end by 8 bases, with 9 bases between. CDR3 DNA: TGTGCCAGCAGTGAACAGGGCACCGAAAAACTGTTTTTT. Protein: CASSEQGTEKLFF.

This clone was counted only a few times. The chain combines TRBV2 with TRBJ1-2; 9 nucleotides line up with TRBD1. CDR3 length equals 13 residues. Per germline, CDR1 SNHLY and CDR2 FYNNEI. The V gene end was trimmed by 6 bases and the J gene end by 7 bases; junction bases not matched to a gene: 6. The CDR3 here is CASRQTGGFGYTF. CDR3 nucleotides: TGTGCCAGCAGGCAAACAGGGGGCTTTGGCTACACCTTC. Together with reference TRBV2 and TRBJ1-2, the CDR3 gives the full variable domain: EPEVTQTPSHQVTQMGQEVILRCVPISNHLYFYWYRQILGQKVEFLVSFYNNEISEKSEIFDDQFSVERPDGSNFTLKIRSTKLEDSAMYFCASRQTGGFGYTFGSGTRLTVV.

This clone turned up a few times. The V call is TRBV27, the J call TRBJ2-1; the D gene is possibly TRBD2 (5 bases). The germline V gene encodes CDR1 MNHEY and CDR2 SMNVEV (reference sequence). The CDR3 has 13 amino acids. V lost 5 bases and J lost 8, with 13 bases in between. CDR3 DNA sequence: TGTGCCAGCAGTACCTATTCCGGGGATGAGCAGTTCTTC. Its translation: CASSTYSGDEQFF.

This clone came up a few times. The chain employs TRBV11-2 and TRBJ2-5; maybe TRBD2 (6 bases). The CDR3 is 16 amino acids. Germline V gene lookup returns CDR1 SGHAT and CDR2 FQNNGV. Trimming removed 1 base from V and 3 bases from J, with 15 bases in between. The CDR3: CASSLVGIGGEETQYF. In DNA, the CDR3 is TGTGCCAGCAGCTTAGTCGGGATCGGCGGGGAAGAGACCCAGTACTTC.

This clone has only a few counts. The genes are TRBV6-5 and TRBJ1-1; tentatively, D is TRBD1 (6 bases). Germline V gene sequence: CDR1 MNHEY, CDR2 SVGAGI. Trimming took off 0 bases at V and 9 bases at J, with 8 bases between the two ends. The CDR3 sequence is 12 residues long. CDR3 nucleotide sequence: TGTGCCAGCAGTTACTCGACAGGACAAGCTTTCTTT. Translated: CASSYSTGQAFF.

The chain has TRBV7-9 and TRBJ1-5; perhaps TRBD1 as D (5 bases). Trimming removed 5 bases from V and 2 bases from J, with 16 bases in between. CDR3 size: 16 residues. Germline CDR1 SEHNR, CDR2 FQNEAQ (reference sequence). CDR3 residues: CASSRPGPRGNQPQHF. In DNA form, the CDR3 reads TGTGCCAGCAGCCGTCCCGGGCCCAGGGGCAATCAGCCCCAGCATTTT.

The J gene is TRBJ2-7, the V gene TRBV7-2, with 9 bases fitting TRBD1. V shed 5 bases and J 2 bases; nucleotides not matched to a gene: 7. Germline V gives CDR1 SGHTA, CDR2 FQGNSA. The CDR3 is 15 residues long. CDR3 region: CASSPSRDRAYEQYV. DNA of the CDR3: TGTGCCAGCAGCCCCTCCCGGGACAGGGCCTACGAGCAGTACGTC.

This clone showed up just a few times. The V call is TRBV19, the J call TRBJ1-4; unclear D gene. The CDR3 spans 13 residues. The V gene lost 6 bases and the J gene lost 6 bases, with 11 bases spanning the gap. CDR1 and CDR2 from the germline V gene are LNHDA and SQIVND (reference sequence). Here the CDR3 DNA reads TGTGCCAGTAGACACGGCGGGGATGAAAAACTGTTTTTT. Amino acid sequence: CASRHGGDEKLFF.

This chain joins TRBV18 and TRBJ2-7; D possibly uses TRBD1 or TRBD2 (6 bases each). This CDR3 contains 14 residues. Trimming pared 2 bases from V and 4 bases from J, leaving 12 bases between. Germline CDR1 KGHSH, CDR2 LQKENI. The CDR3 loop is CASSPKGGKYEQYV. CDR3 DNA sequence: TGTGCCAGCTCACCAAAGGGGGGAAAGTACGAGCAGTACGTC.